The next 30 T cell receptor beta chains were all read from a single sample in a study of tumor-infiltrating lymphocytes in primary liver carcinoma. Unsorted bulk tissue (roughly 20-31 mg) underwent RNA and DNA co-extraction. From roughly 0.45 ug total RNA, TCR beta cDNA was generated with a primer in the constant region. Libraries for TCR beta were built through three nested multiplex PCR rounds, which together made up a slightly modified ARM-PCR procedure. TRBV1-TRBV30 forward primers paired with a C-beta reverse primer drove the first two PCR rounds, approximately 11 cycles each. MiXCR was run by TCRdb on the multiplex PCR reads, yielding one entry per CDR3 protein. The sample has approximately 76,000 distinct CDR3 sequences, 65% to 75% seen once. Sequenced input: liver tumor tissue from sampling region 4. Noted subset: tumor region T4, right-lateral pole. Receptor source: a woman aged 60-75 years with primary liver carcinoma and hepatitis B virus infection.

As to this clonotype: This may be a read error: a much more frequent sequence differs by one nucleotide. The CDR3, as DNA: TGTACCTGGAGTCGGTCCGGAAATCAGCCCCAGCATTTT. Its protein product is CTWSRSGNQPQHF. This rearrangement joins TRBV30 to TRBJ1-5; D not certain. The length of the CDR3 is 13 residues. Germline CDR1 is GTSNPN and CDR2 is SVGIG (reference sequence).

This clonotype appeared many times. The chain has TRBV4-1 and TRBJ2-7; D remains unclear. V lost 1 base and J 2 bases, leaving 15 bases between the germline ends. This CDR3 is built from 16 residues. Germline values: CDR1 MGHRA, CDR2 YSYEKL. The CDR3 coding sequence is TGCGCCAGCAGCCAAGCCTGGGCGCAGGCACCCTACGAGCAGTACTTC. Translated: CASSQAWAQAPYEQYF.

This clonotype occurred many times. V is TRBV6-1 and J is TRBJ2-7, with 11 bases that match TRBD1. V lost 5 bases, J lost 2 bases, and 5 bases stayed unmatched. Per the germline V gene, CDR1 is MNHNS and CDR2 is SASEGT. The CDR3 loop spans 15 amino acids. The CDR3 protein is CASSSRDRGTYEQYF. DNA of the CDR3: TGTGCCAGCAGTTCAAGGGACAGGGGGACCTACGAGCAGTACTTC.

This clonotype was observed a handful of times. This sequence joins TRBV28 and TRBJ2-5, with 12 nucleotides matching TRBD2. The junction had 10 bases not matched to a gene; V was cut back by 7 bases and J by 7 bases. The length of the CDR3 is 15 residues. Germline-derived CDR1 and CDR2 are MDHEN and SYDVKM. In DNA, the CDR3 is TGTGCCAGCAACACGAGACTAGCGGGAGTTGGGACCCAGTACTTC. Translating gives CASNTRLAGVGTQYF. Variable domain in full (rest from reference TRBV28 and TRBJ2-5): DVKVTQSSRYLVKRTGEKVFLECVQDMDHENMFWYRQDPGLGLRLIYFSYDVKMKEKGDIPEGYSVSREKKERFSLILESASTNQTSMYLCASNTRLAGVGTQYFGPGTRLLVL.

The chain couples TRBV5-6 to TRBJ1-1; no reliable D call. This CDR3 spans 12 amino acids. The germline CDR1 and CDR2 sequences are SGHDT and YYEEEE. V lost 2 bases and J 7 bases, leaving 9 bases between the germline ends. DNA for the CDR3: TGTGCCAGCAGCTTATCCCGATGTGAAGCTTTCTTT. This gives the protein CASSLSRCEAFF.

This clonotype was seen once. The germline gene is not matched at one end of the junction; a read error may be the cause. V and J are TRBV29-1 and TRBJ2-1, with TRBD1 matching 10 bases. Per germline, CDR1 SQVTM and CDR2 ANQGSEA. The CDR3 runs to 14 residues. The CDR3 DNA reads TGCAGCGCTGAAGGAGGGACAGGGGCCAATGAACAGTTCTTC. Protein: CSAEGGTGANEQFF.

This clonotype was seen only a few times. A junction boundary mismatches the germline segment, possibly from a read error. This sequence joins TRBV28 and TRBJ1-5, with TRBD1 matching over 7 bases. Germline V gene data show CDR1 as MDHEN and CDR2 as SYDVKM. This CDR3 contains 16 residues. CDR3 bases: TGTGCCAGCAAAACAGGGGAAACAACGCGGCAGCAGCCCCGGCATTTT. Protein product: CASKTGETTRQQPRHF.

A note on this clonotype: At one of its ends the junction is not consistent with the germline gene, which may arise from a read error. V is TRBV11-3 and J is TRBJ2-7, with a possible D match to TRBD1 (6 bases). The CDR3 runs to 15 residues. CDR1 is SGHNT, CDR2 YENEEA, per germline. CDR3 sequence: CASSSGTRGNYEQYF. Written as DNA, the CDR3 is TGTGCAAGCAGCTCCGGGACAAGGGGCAACTACGAGCAGTACTTC.

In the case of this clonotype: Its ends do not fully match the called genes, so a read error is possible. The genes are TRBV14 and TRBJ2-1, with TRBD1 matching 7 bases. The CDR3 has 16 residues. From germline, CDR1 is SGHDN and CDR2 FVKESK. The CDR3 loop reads CASSLLRGLTCNGQFF. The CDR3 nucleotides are TGTGCCAGCAGCCTTCTCAGGGGGTTAACTTGCAATGGGCAGTTCTTC.

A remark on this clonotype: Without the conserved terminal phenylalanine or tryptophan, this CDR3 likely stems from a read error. For the CDR3, the DNA is TGTGCCAGCAGCACACCGGGTAGCGGGAGGGCGTACGAGCAGTACCTC. It codes for CASSTPGSGRAYEQYL. This sequence joins TRBV5-4 and TRBJ2-7, with 11 bases aligning to TRBD2. CDR3 length: 16 amino acids. Germline CDR1 is SGHNT and CDR2 is YYREEE (reference sequence). J was trimmed by 4 bases and V by 4 bases; bases with no gene match: 10.

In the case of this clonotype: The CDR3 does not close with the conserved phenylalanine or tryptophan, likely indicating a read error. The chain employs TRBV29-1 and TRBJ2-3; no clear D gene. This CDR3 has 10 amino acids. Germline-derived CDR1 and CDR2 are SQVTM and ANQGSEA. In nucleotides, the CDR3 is TGCAGTGTCGACACAGATACGCAGTATTCT. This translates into CSVDTDTQYS.

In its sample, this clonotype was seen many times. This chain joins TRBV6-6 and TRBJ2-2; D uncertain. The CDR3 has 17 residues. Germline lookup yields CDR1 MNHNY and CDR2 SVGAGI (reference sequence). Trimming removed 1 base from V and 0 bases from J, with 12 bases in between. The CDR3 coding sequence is TGTGCCAGCAGTTACTTGGCTCAGGCCTCGAACACCGGGGAGCTGTTTTTT. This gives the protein CASSYLAQASNTGELFF.

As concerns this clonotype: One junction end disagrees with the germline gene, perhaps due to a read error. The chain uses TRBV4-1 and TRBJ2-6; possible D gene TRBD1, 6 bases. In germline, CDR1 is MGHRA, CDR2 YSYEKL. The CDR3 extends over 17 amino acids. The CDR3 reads CASSQEPQGSGANVLIF. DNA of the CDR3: TGCGCCAGTAGCCAAGAGCCACAGGGCTCTGGGGCCAACGTCCTGATTTTC.

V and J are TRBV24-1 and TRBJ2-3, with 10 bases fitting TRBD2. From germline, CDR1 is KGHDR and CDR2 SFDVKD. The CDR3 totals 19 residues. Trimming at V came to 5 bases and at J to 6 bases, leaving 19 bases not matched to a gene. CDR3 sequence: CATSGPGLAVEVGPDTQYF. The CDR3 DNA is TGTGCCACCAGTGGCCCTGGACTAGCGGTCGAGGTGGGGCCCGATACGCAGTATTTT.

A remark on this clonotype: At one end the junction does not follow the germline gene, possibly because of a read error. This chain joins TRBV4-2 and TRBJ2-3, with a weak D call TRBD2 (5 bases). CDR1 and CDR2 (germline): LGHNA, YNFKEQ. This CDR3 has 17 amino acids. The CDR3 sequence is CASRQDRGIGATDTQCF. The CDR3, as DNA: TGTGCCAGCAGGCAAGATCGAGGGATAGGAGCCACAGATACGCAGTGTTTT.

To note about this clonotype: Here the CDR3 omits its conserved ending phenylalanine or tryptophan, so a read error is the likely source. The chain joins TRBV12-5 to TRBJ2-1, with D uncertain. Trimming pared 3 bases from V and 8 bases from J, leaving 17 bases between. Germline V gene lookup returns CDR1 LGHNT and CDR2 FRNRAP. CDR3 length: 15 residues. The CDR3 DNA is TGTGCTAGTGGTTTAGGCACCCTCCCCGGACATGAGCAGTTCTCC. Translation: CASGLGTLPGHEQFS.

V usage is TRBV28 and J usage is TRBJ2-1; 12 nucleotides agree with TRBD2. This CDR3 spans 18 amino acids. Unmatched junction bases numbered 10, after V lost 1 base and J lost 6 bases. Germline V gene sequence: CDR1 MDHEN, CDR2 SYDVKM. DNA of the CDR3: TGTGCCAGCAGTTTATCTAGCGGGGGGGCCGGGGAATCCAATGAGCAGTTCTTC. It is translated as CASSLSSGGAGESNEQFF.

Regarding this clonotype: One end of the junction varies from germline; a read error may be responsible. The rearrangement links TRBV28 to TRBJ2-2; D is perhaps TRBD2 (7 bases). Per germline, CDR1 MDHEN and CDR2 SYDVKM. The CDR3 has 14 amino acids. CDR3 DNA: TGTGCCGGCAGCGGAGGGGGGGGGACCGGGGAGCTGTTTTTT. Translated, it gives CAGSGGGGTGELFF.

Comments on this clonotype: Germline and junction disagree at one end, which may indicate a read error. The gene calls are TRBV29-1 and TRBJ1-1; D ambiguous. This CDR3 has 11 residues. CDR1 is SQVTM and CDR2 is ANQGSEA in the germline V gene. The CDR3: CSADSDTDAFF. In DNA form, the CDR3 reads TGCAGCGCTGATTCGGATACTGATGCTTTCTTC.

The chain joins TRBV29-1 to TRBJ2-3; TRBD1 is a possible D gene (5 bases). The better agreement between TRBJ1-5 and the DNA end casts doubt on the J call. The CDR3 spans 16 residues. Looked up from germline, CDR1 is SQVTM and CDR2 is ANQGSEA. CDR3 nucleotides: TGCAGCCTCGGTAGCGGGAGTTCGGTACGGACAAATACGCAGCATTTT. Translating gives CSLGSGSSVRTNTQHF.

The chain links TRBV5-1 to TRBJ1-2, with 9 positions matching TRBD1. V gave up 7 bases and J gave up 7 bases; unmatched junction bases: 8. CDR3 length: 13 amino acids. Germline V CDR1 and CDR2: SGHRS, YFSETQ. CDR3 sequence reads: CASDPGQGSGYTF. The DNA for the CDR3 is TGCGCCAGCGACCCAGGACAGGGGAGTGGCTACACCTTC.

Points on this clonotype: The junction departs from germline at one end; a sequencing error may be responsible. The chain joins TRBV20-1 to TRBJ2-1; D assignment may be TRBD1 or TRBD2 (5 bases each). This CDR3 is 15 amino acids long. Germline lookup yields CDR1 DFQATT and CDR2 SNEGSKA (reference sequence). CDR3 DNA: TGCATTGCTAAGAACGGGATCGACAGCTACAATGAGCAGTTCTTC. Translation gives CIAKNGIDSYNEQFF.

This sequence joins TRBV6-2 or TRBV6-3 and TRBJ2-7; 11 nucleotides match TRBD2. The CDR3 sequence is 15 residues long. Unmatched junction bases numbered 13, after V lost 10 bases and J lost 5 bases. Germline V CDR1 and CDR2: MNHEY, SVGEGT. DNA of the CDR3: TGTGCCAATAGTTACTCACTAGCGGGAGTTGACGAGCAGTACTTC. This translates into CANSYSLAGVDEQYF.

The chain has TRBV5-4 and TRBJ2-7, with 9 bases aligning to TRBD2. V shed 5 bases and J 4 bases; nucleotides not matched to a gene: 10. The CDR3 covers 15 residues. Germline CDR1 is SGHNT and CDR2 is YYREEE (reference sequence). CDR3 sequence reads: CASSLSSGIRYEQYF. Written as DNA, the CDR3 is TGTGCCAGCAGTTTGTCTAGCGGGATAAGGTACGAGCAGTACTTC.

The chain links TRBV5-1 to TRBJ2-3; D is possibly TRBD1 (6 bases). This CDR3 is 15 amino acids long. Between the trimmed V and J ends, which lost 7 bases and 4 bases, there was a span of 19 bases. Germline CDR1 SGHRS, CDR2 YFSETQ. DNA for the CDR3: TGCGCCAGCGCTACTAGGGGGAGTCCCCCAGATACGCAGTATTTT. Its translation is CASATRGSPPDTQYF. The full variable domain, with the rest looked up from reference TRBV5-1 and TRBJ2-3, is KAGVTQTPRYLIKTRGQQVTLSCSPISGHRSVSWYQQTPGQGLQFLFEYFSETQRNKGNFPGRFSGRQFSNSRSEMNVSTLELGDSALYLCASATRGSPPDTQYFGPGTRLTVL.

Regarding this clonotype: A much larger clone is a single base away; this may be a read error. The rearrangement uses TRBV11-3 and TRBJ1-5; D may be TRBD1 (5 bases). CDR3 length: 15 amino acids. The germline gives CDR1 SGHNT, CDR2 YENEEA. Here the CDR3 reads CASSLDLGVAQSQHF. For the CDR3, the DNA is TGTGCCAGCAGCTTAGATCTGGGGGTGGCTCAGTCCCAGCATTTT.

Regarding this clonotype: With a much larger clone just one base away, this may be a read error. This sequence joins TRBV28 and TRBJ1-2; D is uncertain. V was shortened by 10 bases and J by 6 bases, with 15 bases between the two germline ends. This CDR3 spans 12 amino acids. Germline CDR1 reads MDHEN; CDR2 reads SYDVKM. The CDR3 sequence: CATNEAYDGYTF. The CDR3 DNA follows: TGTGCCACCAATGAGGCCTACGATGGCTACACCTTC.

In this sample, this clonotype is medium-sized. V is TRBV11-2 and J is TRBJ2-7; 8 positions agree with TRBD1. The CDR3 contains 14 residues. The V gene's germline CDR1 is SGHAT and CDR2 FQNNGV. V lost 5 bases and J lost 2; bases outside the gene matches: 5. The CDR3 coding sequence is TGTGCCAGCAGCCAGACAGGGGCCACCTACGAGCAGTACTTC. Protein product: CASSQTGATYEQYF.

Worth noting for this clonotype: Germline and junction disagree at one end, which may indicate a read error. In nucleotides, the CDR3 is TGTGTCAGTAGTAGCCGGGACAGGGCCTCTTGGGACTTC. Translating gives CVSSSRDRASWDF. The chain is built from TRBV19 and TRBJ2-7; TRBD1 matches 9 bases. CDR1 is LNHDA and CDR2 is SQIVND in the germline V gene (reference sequence). CDR3 length: 13 amino acids.

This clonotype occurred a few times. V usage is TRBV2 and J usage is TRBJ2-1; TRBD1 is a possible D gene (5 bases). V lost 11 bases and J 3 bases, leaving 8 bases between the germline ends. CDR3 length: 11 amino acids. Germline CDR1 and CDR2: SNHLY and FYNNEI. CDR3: CAHDSYNEQFF. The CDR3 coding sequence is TGTGCCCATGACAGCTACAATGAGCAGTTCTTC.